These 29 T cell receptor beta chains were sequenced from one sample in a study of T cell changes during pregnancy in multiple sclerosis. Here immunoSEQ multiplex PCR was the method, and the copy in TCRdb shows in-frame clones only, minus some. Among 55,000 to 75,000 clones listed, 90% to 95% were seen once. The sample consisted of peripheral blood, taken after pregnancy. Receptors originate from a female donor in good health, enrolled as a control in a pregnancy study.

The V call is TRBV7-2, the J call TRBJ2-1, with TRBD2 matching 11 bases. The CDR3 totals 16 residues. Germline loops: CDR1 SGHTA, CDR2 FQGNSA. Germline trimming cut 5 bases from V and 4 bases from J; bases unmatched to any gene: 7. CDR3 protein: CASSTFSGGVYNEQFF. The CDR3 nucleotides read TGTGCCAGCAGCACGTTTAGCGGGGGGGTGTACAATGAGCAGTTCTTC.

The CDR3 spells CASSQEAGRTGNTIYF. In DNA, the CDR3 is TGCGCCAGCAGCCAAGAGGCCGGGAGAACTGGAAACACCATATATTTT. The chain uses TRBV4-1 and TRBJ1-3; D remains ambiguous. Trimming removed 0 bases from V and 2 bases from J, with 11 bases in between. From germline, CDR1 is MGHRA and CDR2 YSYEKL. CDR3 size: 16 residues.

This chain connects TRBV6-6 to TRBJ2-1, with D possibly being TRBD1 (5 bases). The CDR3 is 12 residues long. The germline V and J ends were trimmed by 6 bases and 8 bases, with 11 bases remaining between them. CDR1 is MNHNY, CDR2 SVGAGI, per germline (reference sequence). CDR3 DNA: TGTGCCAGCAGGGTCAAGGGGCATGAGCAGTTCTTC. It yields the protein CASRVKGHEQFF.

CDR3: CASSLFGGGSGNTIYF. The DNA of the CDR3 is TGTGCCAGCAGCTTATTCGGAGGAGGATCTGGAAACACCATATATTTT. The chain combines TRBV7-2 with TRBJ1-3; no clear D gene. Germline lookup yields CDR1 SGHTA and CDR2 FQGNSA. The ends were cut back, 2 bases at V and 1 base at J, with 12 bases in the middle. The CDR3 consists of 16 residues.

This chain links TRBV5-1 with TRBJ2-6, with TRBD1 matching 8 bases. Germline values: CDR1 SGHRS, CDR2 YFSETQ. V lost 1 base, J lost 2 bases, and 8 bases stayed unmatched. The CDR3 covers 18 residues. The CDR3 DNA reads TGCGCCAGCAGCTTGTCGCCGACAGGGGCGGCTGGGGCCAACGTCCTGACTTTC. It specifies CASSLSPTGAAGANVLTF.

The V call is TRBV7-9, the J call TRBJ2-2; 7 bases match TRBD1. This CDR3 contains 15 residues. CDR1 and CDR2 (germline): SEHNR, FQNEAQ (reference sequence). With 3 bases clipped from V and 2 bases from J, the junction kept 3 bases outside the gene matches. CDR3 DNA sequence: TGTGCCAGCAGCTTGGGGGACAGTAACACCGGGGAGCTGTTTTTT. Translated: CASSLGDSNTGELFF. Complete variable domain (other parts from reference TRBV7-9 and TRBJ2-2): DTGVSQNPRHKITKRGQNVTFRCDPISEHNRLYWYRQTLGQGPEFLTYFQNEAQLEKSRLLSDRFSAERPKGSFSTLEIQRTEQGDSAMYLCASSLGDSNTGELFFGEGSRLTVL.

The chain recombines TRBV9 with TRBJ2-5; D ambiguous. Germline V gives CDR1 SGDLS, CDR2 YYNGEE. Trimming cost V 4 bases and J 4 bases, with 17 bases left between them. This CDR3 region has 15 residues. The CDR3 loop reads CASSPTPLLGETQYF. The DNA for the CDR3 is TGTGCCAGCAGCCCGACTCCTCTCTTAGGAGAGACCCAGTACTTC.

V is TRBV7-3 and J is TRBJ2-2; TRBD2 might be the D (6 bases). The germline V gene has CDR1 SGHTA and CDR2 FQGTGA. The CDR3 covers 15 residues. The germline V and J ends were trimmed by 3 bases and 2 bases, with 10 bases remaining between them. CDR3 amino acids: CASSFGGTNTGELFF. The CDR3 nucleotides read TGTGCCAGCAGCTTTGGGGGGACTAACACCGGGGAGCTGTTTTTT.

J is TRBJ2-3 and V is TRBV6-5, with 7 bases fitting TRBD2. This CDR3 is built from 13 residues. The V gene's germline CDR1 is MNHEY and CDR2 SVGAGI. V lost 0 bases, J lost 13 bases, and 7 bases stayed unmatched. The CDR3 coding sequence is TGTGCCAGCAGTTACTCGGGAGGGTCCGGGGAGTATTTT. Translation gives CASSYSGGSGEYF.

The rearrangement joins TRBV30 to TRBJ2-7; a possible D gene is TRBD2 (7 bases). With 4 bases removed from V and 3 bases from J, the gap between germline ends came to 19 bases. The CDR3 totals 15 residues. The germline gives CDR1 GTSNPN, CDR2 SVGIG (reference sequence). CDR3 sequence reads: CAWNTLGGASYEQYF. The CDR3 nucleotides read TGTGCCTGGAATACACTGGGGGGGGCAAGCTACGAGCAGTACTTC.

The chain combines TRBV12-5 with TRBJ1-2; 12 positions agree with TRBD1. The CDR3 extends over 18 amino acids. Germline CDR1 LGHNT, CDR2 FRNRAP. J lost 2 bases, V lost 0 bases, and 7 bases had no gene match. The CDR3 region is CASGLVLGQGAINYGYTF. The CDR3 region has the DNA TGTGCTAGTGGTTTGGTGTTGGGACAGGGGGCGATAAACTATGGCTACACCTTC.

The chain combines TRBV9 with TRBJ1-1; 10 nucleotides line up with TRBD1. V dropped 3 bases and J dropped 5; count of bases not matched to a gene: 7. In germline, CDR1 is SGDLS, CDR2 YYNGEE. The CDR3 covers 15 residues. The CDR3 here is CASSARQGAETEAFF. The CDR3 region has the DNA TGTGCCAGCAGCGCACGACAGGGGGCGGAAACTGAAGCTTTCTTT. The complete variable domain, with remaining parts taken from reference TRBV9 and TRBJ1-1, reads DSGVTQTPKHLITATGQRVTLRCSPRSGDLSVYWYQQSLDQGLQFLIQYYNGEERAKGNILERFSAQQFPDLHSELNLSSLELGDSALYFCASSARQGAETEAFFGQGTRLTVV.

This clone came up once. The J gene is TRBJ2-7, the V gene TRBV10-3; D possibly corresponds to TRBD1 (5 bases). CDR3 length equals 12 residues. The germline V and J ends were trimmed by 6 bases and 2 bases, with 8 bases remaining between them. In germline, CDR1 is ENHRY, CDR2 SYGVKD. The chain's CDR3 is CAISQTAYEQYF. The CDR3 DNA follows: TGTGCCATCAGCCAGACAGCCTACGAGCAGTACTTC.

Written as DNA, the CDR3 is TGTGCCAGCAGTGGGAGTCTGAGTAACTATGGCTACACCTTC. Translation gives CASSGSLSNYGYTF. The rearrangement uses TRBV25-1 and TRBJ1-2; no firm D call. V was shortened by 4 bases and J by 1 base, with 10 bases between the two germline ends. The length of the CDR3 is 14 residues. Germline CDR1 is MGHDK and CDR2 is SYGVNS.

This rearrangement joins TRBV7-2 to TRBJ1-1, with D unclear. There are 14 residues in the CDR3. Germline V gene data show CDR1 as SGHTA and CDR2 as FQGNSA. Trimming removed 5 bases at V and 4 bases at J, with 14 bases between. The CDR3 reads CASSQTRGGTEAFF. The CDR3 bases are TGTGCCAGCAGCCAAACACGGGGTGGCACTGAAGCTTTCTTT.

The chain has TRBV13 and TRBJ2-2; 7 positions match TRBD2. This CDR3 contains 15 residues. Losses at the gene ends were 7 bases for V and 3 bases for J; bases not matched to a gene: 8. Germline CDR1 reads PRHDT; CDR2 reads FYEKMQ (reference sequence). The CDR3 protein is CASTPGLTYTGELFF. The CDR3 DNA follows: TGTGCCAGCACCCCGGGACTAACTTACACCGGGGAGCTGTTTTTT.

V is TRBV19 and J is TRBJ1-6, with 8 bases lining up with TRBD1. Per germline, CDR1 LNHDA and CDR2 SQIVND (reference sequence). The CDR3 length is 15 residues. The junction had 10 bases not matched to a gene; V was cut back by 6 bases and J by 9 bases. The CDR3, as DNA: TGTGCCAGTAGCACAGGACAGGGAGGACGTTCACCCCTCCACTTT. Its protein is CASSTGQGGRSPLHF.

V usage is TRBV11-2 and J usage is TRBJ2-7, with 7 bases aligning to TRBD1. There are 15 residues in the CDR3. CDR1 SGHAT and CDR2 FQNNGV come from the germline V gene. The J segment lost 0 bases and the V segment lost 7 bases, leaving 9 bases of the junction unmatched. This chain's CDR3 is CASKPTGTHSYEQYF. CDR3 bases: TGTGCCAGCAAACCGACAGGGACCCACTCCTACGAGCAGTACTTC.

This clone has only one observation. V usage is TRBV19 and J usage is TRBJ1-2, with D possibly TRBD1 on 5 matching bases. V lost 6 bases, J lost 1 base, and 15 bases lay in between. The germline CDR1 and CDR2 sequences are LNHDA and SQIVND (reference sequence). This CDR3 spans 15 amino acids. CDR3 nucleotides: TGTGCCAGTAGCCTGACAGATATATTTAACTATGGCTACACCTTC. This codes for CASSLTDIFNYGYTF.

This clone was counted only a few times. The chain has TRBV19 and TRBJ1-6, with D possibly TRBD1 on 5 matching bases. Trimming took off 6 bases at V and 0 bases at J, with 9 bases between the two ends. The CDR3 is 15 residues long. The germline CDR1 and CDR2 sequences are LNHDA and SQIVND (reference sequence). The CDR3 nucleotides read TGTGCCAGTAGCTACAGGAGCTCCTATAATTCACCCCTCCACTTT. As protein: CASSYRSSYNSPLHF.

This clone was recorded only once. The genes are TRBV21-1 and TRBJ2-6; the table gives TRBD1 as D, unverified against the DNA. TRBV21-1 counts as a pseudogene. The length of the CDR3 is 16 residues. CDR3 sequence (DNA): TGTGCCAGCAGCAAAGCGCCAGTCTCTGGGGCCAACGTCCTGACTTTC. This gives the protein CASSKAPVSGANVLTF.

V is TRBV4-3 and J is TRBJ2-1; a weak D match, TRBD1 (6 bases). Trimming left V 3 bases short and J 9 bases short, with 21 bases between. This CDR3 has 16 amino acids. CDR1 and CDR2 (germline): LGHNA, YSLEER. CDR3 nucleotide sequence: TGCGCCAGCAGCCAGGGACGGACAGCTCCCACCCCTGAGCAGTTCTTC. Translating it yields CASSQGRTAPTPEQFF.

The chain couples TRBV5-1 to TRBJ1-4, with 7 positions matching TRBD1. Germline lookup yields CDR1 SGHRS and CDR2 YFSETQ. V shed 5 bases and J 0 bases; nucleotides not matched to a gene: 7. CDR3 length: 16 amino acids. The CDR3 loop is CASRVGQTSTNEKLFF. As DNA, the CDR3 is TGCGCCAGCAGAGTGGGACAGACCTCAACTAATGAAAAACTGTTTTTT.

The rearrangement joins TRBV29-1 to TRBJ2-1, with 12 nucleotides matching TRBD1. V lost 7 bases to trimming and J lost 3 bases; unmatched junction nucleotides: 7. The CDR3 consists of 15 residues. Germline lookup yields CDR1 SQVTM and CDR2 ANQGSEA. As DNA, the CDR3 is TGCAGCGGTAGGGGACAGGGGGCGCGCTACAATGAGCAGTTCTTC. Its protein is CSGRGQGARYNEQFF.

This sequence joins TRBV5-6 and TRBJ1-1, with 7 bases that match TRBD1. After removal of 4 bases from V and 3 bases from J, the junction contained 3 bases not matched to a gene. Germline V CDR1 and CDR2: SGHDT, YYEEEE. The CDR3 runs 13 residues. CDR3 protein: CASSLRGDTEAFF. The CDR3 bases are TGTGCCAGCAGCCTCAGGGGGGACACTGAAGCTTTCTTT.

The chain uses TRBV9 and TRBJ1-1; D might be TRBD1 (6 bases). V was trimmed by 0 bases and J by 4 bases, leaving 13 bases between them. CDR1 is SGDLS and CDR2 is YYNGEE in the germline V gene. This CDR3 has 15 residues. CDR3 sequence: CASSVEGVASTEAFF. The CDR3 DNA reads TGTGCCAGCAGCGTAGAGGGGGTAGCCAGCACTGAAGCTTTCTTT.

This clone has only one observation. This chain connects TRBV18 to TRBJ2-3, with D hard to call. The CDR3 contains 14 residues. Germline-derived CDR1 and CDR2 are KGHSH and LQKENI. V gave up 4 bases and J gave up 3 bases, with 11 bases separating them. For the CDR3, the DNA is TGTGCCAGCTCACAAGAAATCCAGACAGATACGCAGTATTTT. This gives the protein CASSQEIQTDTQYF.

This clone has only one observation. DNA for the CDR3: TGTGCCAGCAGCCCAAATTGGGGGGACTATGGCTACACCTTC. Protein product: CASSPNWGDYGYTF. The chain couples TRBV7-9 to TRBJ1-2; perhaps TRBD1 as D (5 bases). Looked up from germline, CDR1 is SEHNR and CDR2 is FQNEAQ (reference sequence). The CDR3 is 14 residues long. V lost 5 bases and J lost 3, with 13 bases in between. The variable domain in full, with the rest retrieved from reference TRBV7-9 and TRBJ1-2, is DTGVSQNPRHKITKRGQNVTFRCDPISEHNRLYWYRQTLGQGPEFLTYFQNEAQLEKSRLLSDRFSAERPKGSFSTLEIQRTEQGDSAMYLCASSPNWGDYGYTFGSGTRLTVV.

The chain carries TRBV28 and TRBJ1-5; D is possibly TRBD1 (5 bases). The germline CDR1 and CDR2 sequences are MDHEN and SYDVKM. This CDR3 is 12 amino acids long. Trimming removed 10 bases at V and 5 bases at J, with 12 bases between. The CDR3 sequence: CATRWGDQPQHF. The CDR3, as DNA: TGTGCCACCCGGTGGGGCGATCAGCCCCAGCATTTT.